The rows below give T cell receptor beta chains drawn from one sample of a study of CD8+CD57+ T cells in acquired aplastic anemia. TCRdb reanalysed the reads using MiXCR and keeps one entry per CDR3 protein. Found here are about 180,000 distinct CDR3 sequences, about 47% of them singletons; the top ten hold around 3%. The sequencing input was sorted CD4+, CD8+, or CD8+CD57+ T cells (not recorded which) from PBMCs. The receptors stem from a human donor in good health. CDR3s include the opening cysteine and the closing phenylalanine or tryptophan. Fields, in order: V gene, clone size, D gene, J gene, CDR3 protein, CDR3 DNA. The D gene is left open where the match is weak. Clone size is shown for a subset of rows, as once, few, many or a class of expanded clone.

TRBV11-2	many	TRBD1	TRBJ1-5	CASSLVETGNSNQPQHF	TGTGCCAGCAGCTTAGTGGAGACAGGGAATAGCAATCAGCCCCAGCATTTT
TRBV30	few	TRBD2	TRBJ2-5	CAWSGLAGDQETQYF	TGTGCCTGGAGTGGACTAGCCGGGGACCAAGAGACCCAGTACTTC
TRBV5-1	.	.	TRBJ1-1	CASSLSNIGLSEAFF	TGCGCCAGCAGCTTGTCAAACATCGGCCTTTCTGAAGCTTTCTTT
TRBV2	.	.	TRBJ2-3	CASSDPDLAADTQYF	TGTGCCAGCAGTGACCCGGACCTCGCCGCAGATACGCAGTATTTT
TRBV2	few	.	TRBJ1-2	CASRLAYGYTF	TGTGCCAGCAGGCTCGCCTATGGCTACACCTTC
TRBV10-3	.	.	TRBJ1-5	CATRVGSQPQHF	TGTGCCACCAGGGTAGGTAGTCAGCCCCAGCATTTT
TRBV18	few	.	TRBJ2-5	CASSRTGQEGETQYF	TGTGCCAGCTCACGAACAGGGCAGGAAGGGGAGACCCAGTACTTC
TRBV7-2	.	TRBD1	TRBJ2-7	CASSLDQGVEQYF	TGTGCCAGCAGCCTAGATCAGGGGGTCGAGCAGTACTTC
TRBV2	.	.	TRBJ2-7	CASRQDGASYEQYF	TGTGCCAGCAGACAGGACGGAGCCTCCTACGAGCAGTACTTC
TRBV20-1	many	.	TRBJ1-2	CSAWEGNYGYTF	TGCAGTGCTTGGGAGGGGAACTATGGCTACACCTTC
TRBV4-1	many	.	TRBJ1-5	CASSQDRRYNQPQHF	TGCGCCAGCAGCCAAGATCGACGGTACAATCAGCCCCAGCATTTT
TRBV24-1	.	.	TRBJ1-5	CASSIHGLTGQPQHF	TGTGCCAGCAGCATACATGGACTAACGGGACAGCCCCAGCATTTT
TRBV28	few	.	TRBJ1-5	CASSFVGASEQPQHF	TGTGCCAGCAGTTTTGTAGGGGCCTCAGAACAGCCCCAGCATTTT
TRBV15	.	.	TRBJ2-7	CATSSHKSSYEQYF	TGTGCCACCAGCAGTCACAAGAGCTCCTACGAGCAGTACTTC
TRBV7-6	.	.	TRBJ2-7	CASNRYEQYF	TGTGCCAGCAACCGTTACGAGCAGTACTTC
TRBV3-1	many	TRBD1	TRBJ2-7	CASSRTGTGPYEQYF	TGTGCCAGCAGCCGGACCGGGACAGGACCCTACGAGCAGTACTTC
TRBV7-9	.	.	TRBJ1-1	CASSLDAGEAFF	TGTGCCAGCAGCTTAGATGCAGGGGAAGCTTTCTTT
TRBV24-1	many	TRBD2	TRBJ2-3	CATSTSGRGDTQYF	TGTGCCACGTCGACTAGCGGGAGAGGTGATACGCAGTATTTT
TRBV20-1	many	TRBD1	TRBJ2-7	CSASTGGQYEQYF	TGCAGTGCTAGTACAGGGGGCCAGTATGAGCAGTACTTC
TRBV20-1	.	.	TRBJ2-5	CSARLSKETQYF	TGCAGTGCTAGGTTGTCCAAAGAGACCCAGTACTTC
TRBV7-3	.	.	TRBJ2-5	CASSPGGTGETQYF	TGTGCCAGCAGCCCGGGCGGGACGGGAGAGACCCAGTACTTC
TRBV29-1	.	.	TRBJ1-5	CSVTITRNQPQHF	TGCAGCGTTACAATAACCAGGAATCAGCCCCAGCATTTT
TRBV27	few	.	TRBJ1-5	CASGLGGPQHF	TGTGCCAGCGGTTTGGGGGGGCCCCAGCATTTT
TRBV7-9	few	TRBD1	TRBJ2-1	CASSLTTGSSYNEQFF	TGTGCCAGCAGCTTAACGACAGGGAGCTCCTACAATGAGCAGTTCTTC
TRBV7-9	.	.	TRBJ1-1	CASSFGTEAFF	TGTGCCAGCAGCTTTGGGACTGAAGCTTTCTTT
TRBV9	.	.	TRBJ1-5	CASSVGVQGNQPQHF	TGTGCCAGCAGCGTGGGAGTACAAGGCAATCAGCCCCAGCATTTT
TRBV25-1	.	.	TRBJ2-7	CASSTDSRYEQYF	TGTGCCAGCAGTACCGACAGCCGCTACGAGCAGTACTTC
TRBV19	few	TRBD1	TRBJ1-1	CASSRQGAVEAFF	TGTGCCAGTAGCAGGCAGGGGGCAGTTGAAGCTTTCTTT
TRBV29-1	.	.	TRBJ1-2	CSVDGQDYGYTF	TGCAGCGTTGACGGGCAGGACTATGGCTACACCTTC
TRBV19	many	TRBD1	TRBJ1-1	CASRRGQVNTEAFF	TGTGCCAGTAGAAGGGGGCAGGTGAACACTGAAGCTTTCTTT
TRBV6-2/TRBV6-3	many	.	TRBJ1-5	CASSRNSNQPQHF	TGTGCCAGCAGTAGAAATAGCAATCAGCCCCAGCATTTT
TRBV27	.	TRBD2	TRBJ2-7	CASSLVGGRAEYEQYF	TGTGCCAGCAGTTTAGTTGGCGGGAGGGCCGAGTACGAGCAGTACTTC
TRBV20-1	.	TRBD2	TRBJ2-5	CSARGGTSMETQYF	TGCAGTGCTAGGGGGGGGACTTCTATGGAGACCCAGTACTTC
TRBV10-3	.	TRBD1	TRBJ1-1	CAIMERTGNTEAFF	TGTGCCATCATGGAAAGGACAGGGAACACTGAAGCTTTCTTT
TRBV29-1	.	.	TRBJ2-7	CSVRTGVDEQYF	TGCAGCGTTAGGACGGGGGTGGACGAGCAGTACTTC
TRBV7-9	few	TRBD1	TRBJ1-4	CAITGDVDEKLFF	TGTGCCATCACAGGGGATGTCGATGAAAAACTGTTTTTT
TRBV20-1	.	.	TRBJ2-3	CSARLGDTQYF	TGCAGTGCCAGGCTCGGGGATACGCAGTATTTT
TRBV25-1	few	.	TRBJ1-2	CASSESGQNYGYTF	TGTGCCAGCAGTGAATCCGGACAGAACTATGGCTACACCTTC
TRBV24-1	.	.	TRBJ2-7	CATSDRVNYEQYF	TGTGCCACCAGTGATCGGGTAAACTACGAGCAGTACTTC
TRBV5-1	.	TRBD1	TRBJ1-1	CASSQQGGNTEAFF	TGCGCCAGCAGCCAACAGGGGGGGAACACTGAAGCTTTCTTT
TRBV19	.	.	TRBJ1-2	CASSISKDLNYGYTF	TGTGCCAGTAGTATATCTAAGGACTTAAACTATGGCTACACCTTC
TRBV10-3	.	.	TRBJ2-2	CAISRDTEGPGELFF	TGTGCCATCAGTCGCGACACGGAAGGACCCGGGGAGCTGTTTTTT
TRBV20-1	many	.	TRBJ1-5	CSARVMGKGPYSNQPQHF	TGCAGTGCTAGAGTTATGGGGAAGGGTCCTTATAGCAATCAGCCCCAGCATTTT
TRBV19	.	TRBD1	TRBJ1-1	CSSYPRQGSNTEAFF	TGTTCCAGCTACCCACGACAGGGCTCGAACACTGAAGCTTTCTTT
TRBV19	.	.	TRBJ2-1	CASSMGLGQQFF	TGTGCCAGTAGTATGGGACTTGGTCAGCAGTTCTTC
TRBV6-1	once	.	TRBJ2-5	CASSGGGLQETQYF	TGTGCCAGCAGTGGAGGAGGTCTCCAAGAGACCCAGTACTTC
TRBV19	many	TRBD1	TRBJ1-1	CASGGQGATEAFF	TGTGCCAGTGGGGGACAGGGGGCCACTGAAGCTTTCTTT
TRBV2	.	.	TRBJ1-1	CASNEIGGNTEAFF	TGTGCCAGCAATGAAATTGGGGGGAACACTGAAGCTTTCTTT
TRBV2	.	TRBD2	TRBJ2-1	CASKRLAGYNEQFF	TGTGCCAGCAAGCGACTAGCGGGATACAATGAGCAGTTCTTC
TRBV10-3	.	TRBD2	TRBJ2-7	CAISEPGLADNTYEQYF	TGTGCCATCAGTGAGCCCGGACTAGCGGATAATACTTACGAGCAGTACTTC
TRBV6-1	few	.	TRBJ2-1	CASSDTSLPGSYNEQFF	TGTGCCAGCAGTGACACTAGCCTCCCGGGCTCCTACAATGAGCAGTTCTTC
TRBV10-3	.	TRBD1	TRBJ2-1	CAIRTGTGYNEQFF	TGTGCCATCAGGACCGGGACAGGGTACAATGAGCAGTTCTTC